This T cell receptor (beta chain) originates from a study of T cell repertoires in cytomegalovirus infection. TCRdb fed the reads into MiXCR, producing one record per CDR3 protein. This sample has roughly 230,000 distinct CDR3 sequences; 5% to 8.5% occur once, and the top ten carry under 7.5%. Details on this clonotype: The antigen remains unidentified.

Study findings and constraints: CMV-specific TCR beta clonotypes restricted by HLA-C were the ones dominating the ex vivo response. The cumulative frequency of public TCR beta families identified carriers of CMV plus the relevant HLA.

The germline gives CDR1 GTSNPN, CDR2 SVGIG (reference sequence). The CDR3 consists of 16 residues. V was trimmed by 0 bases and J by 4 bases, leaving 13 bases between them. The sample comprised PBMCs. The chain employs TRBV30 and TRBJ1-6, with D unclear. The sequence was collected from a human donor in good health (CMV status not recorded). Some clones in this sample may be carry-over from other donors' samples. CDR3 in DNA: TGTGCCTGGAGTGTACGGGAGGCGCGGTATAATTCACCCCTCCACTTT. Amino acid sequence: CAWSVREARYNSPLHF.